Listed below are T cell receptor beta chains from one sample, sequenced in a study of read filtering for tumor transcriptome and immune sequencing. TCRdb analysed the reads with MiXCR anew, one entry per CDR3 protein. Of about 130,000 distinct CDR3 sequences listed, 10% to 15% are singletons. Sequenced input: a population of CD138-negative cells sorted from bone marrow. The receptor source for this set is a donor aged 40 or over with multiple myeloma. The CDR3 runs from the conserved cysteine through the conserved F or W. The D gene is left open where the match is weak. The size entry gives how often the clone was seen (once, few, many) or a class if it is expanded.

V gene,D gene,J gene,clone size,CDR3 DNA,CDR3 protein
TRBV4-2,NA,TRBJ2-1,many,TGTGCCAGCAGCCTAAGGGCCGGGCCCCGTTCCAATGAGCAGTTCTTC,CASSLRAGPRSNEQFF
TRBV10-2,NA,TRBJ2-1,many,TGCGCCAGCAGTGGGCAGGGTGAGCAGTTCTTC,CASSGQGEQFF
TRBV2,TRBD2,TRBJ2-1,many,TGTGCCAGCAGGGCACTAGCGGGAGACCCCTGGGGTGAGCAGTTCTTC,CASRALAGDPWGEQFF
TRBV5-1,NA,TRBJ2-3,many,TGCGCCAGCAGCTTGGCGGCGGCGACCGCAGATACGCAGTATTTT,CASSLAAATADTQYF
TRBV5-1,TRBD1,TRBJ1-4,many,TGCGCCAGCAGCTTTACCGGGACAGCAACTAATGAAAAACTGTTTTTT,CASSFTGTATNEKLFF
TRBV30,TRBD1,TRBJ2-7,many,TGTGCCTGGCGAGGACAGGGTTCCTACGAGCAGTACTTC,CAWRGQGSYEQYF
TRBV2,NA,TRBJ2-5,few,TGTGCCAGCAGTGAAGCGTGGAGCGGAACGGAGACCCAGTACTTC,CASSEAWSGTETQYF
TRBV6-1,NA,TRBJ1-1,many,TGTGCCAGCAGTGAAGCGCGTCTCCCGAACACTGAAGCTTTCTTT,CASSEARLPNTEAFF
TRBV27,NA,TRBJ2-1,many,TGTGCCAGCAGAAATACAGGGCGCAATGAGCAGTTCTTC,CASRNTGRNEQFF
TRBV3-1,NA,TRBJ2-5,few,TGTGCCAGCAGCCCGTATGGGGAGGAGGAGACCCAGTACTTC,CASSPYGEEETQYF
TRBV30,NA,TRBJ2-3,many,TGTGCCTGGCTTGGGGGCAGAGCACTCCATAGCACAGATACGCAGTATTTT,CAWLGGRALHSTDTQYF
TRBV29-1,TRBD1,TRBJ2-5,few,TGCAGCGTTGGTGACAGGGCTGCAGAGACCCAGTACTTC,CSVGDRAAETQYF
TRBV12-3/TRBV12-4,TRBD1,TRBJ1-5,many,TGTGCCAGCAGTTCTTTCCGGGACAGGGACGGGGATCAGCCCCAGCATTTT,CASSSFRDRDGDQPQHF